The sequence of this TCR beta chain was determined in a study of T cell responses to AZD1222 COVID-19 vaccine. With 4 bases clipped from V and 0 bases from J, the junction kept 2 bases outside the gene matches. Looked up from germline, CDR1 is SGHRS and CDR2 is YFSETQ. This CDR3 spans 14 amino acids. Here immunoSEQ multiplex PCR was the method, and the copy in TCRdb shows in-frame clones only, minus some. This sample has 170,000 or so clones, with around 93% found just once. This TCR was sampled from an adult who received the MenACWY meningococcal vaccine as a control. Sequenced material: peripheral blood, taken 28 days after the second dose of the MenACWY control vaccine. V is TRBV5-1 and J is TRBJ1-2; TRBD1 agrees at 8 bases. The CDR3 DNA reads TGCGCCAGCAGCCCGGGACAGGCTAACTATGGCTACACCTTC. This encodes CASSPGQANYGYTF.